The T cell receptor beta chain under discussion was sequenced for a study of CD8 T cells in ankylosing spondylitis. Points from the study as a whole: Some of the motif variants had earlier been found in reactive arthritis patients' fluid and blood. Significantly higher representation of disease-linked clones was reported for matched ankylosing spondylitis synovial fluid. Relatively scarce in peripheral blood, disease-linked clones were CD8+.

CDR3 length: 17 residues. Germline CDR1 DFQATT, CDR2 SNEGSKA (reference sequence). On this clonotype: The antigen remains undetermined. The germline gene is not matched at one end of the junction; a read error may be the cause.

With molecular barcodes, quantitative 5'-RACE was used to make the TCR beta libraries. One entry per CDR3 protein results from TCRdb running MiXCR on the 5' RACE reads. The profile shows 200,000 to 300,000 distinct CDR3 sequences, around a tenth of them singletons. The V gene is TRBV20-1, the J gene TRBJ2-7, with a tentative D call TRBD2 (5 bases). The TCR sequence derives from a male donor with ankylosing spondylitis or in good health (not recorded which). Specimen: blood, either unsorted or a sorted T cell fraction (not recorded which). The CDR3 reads CCARAPARGVTGNEQYF. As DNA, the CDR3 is TGCTGTGCTAGGGCGCCTGCCCGGGGAGTGACTGGGAACGAGCAGTACTTC.